The next 21 T cell receptor beta chains were all read from a single sample in a study of somatic mutations in cytotoxic T cells in rheumatoid arthritis. Method: immunoSEQ multiplex PCR; TCRdb's copy keeps in-frame clones and lacks some. The profile shows about 20,000 clones, roughly four fifths of them singletons. The sample consisted of CD8+ T cells sorted from blood. The receptors originated from an adult with rheumatoid arthritis.

This clone was counted once. CDR3 sequence reads: CASSEGPGELFF. The CDR3 DNA sequence: TGTGCCAGCAGTGAGGGGCCCGGGGAGCTGTTTTTT. The chain joins TRBV13 to TRBJ2-2; D tentatively fits TRBD1 or TRBD2 (5 bases each). CDR3 length: 12 amino acids. Germline V gene lookup returns CDR1 PRHDT and CDR2 FYEKMQ (reference sequence). Trimming took off 6 bases at V and 6 bases at J, with 8 bases between the two ends.

The V gene is TRBV5-6, the J gene TRBJ1-2; tentative D call: TRBD1 (6 bases). Germline values: CDR1 SGHDT, CDR2 YYEEEE. The V and J ends lost 4 bases and 3 bases respectively, with 19 bases between them. This CDR3 is built from 16 residues. The DNA for the CDR3 is TGTGCCAGCAGCACTCCTGGGGCAGGGGCCCACTATGGCTACACCTTC. Its protein is CASSTPGAGAHYGYTF.

This clone showed up just a few times. The V call is TRBV27, the J call TRBJ2-3, with D perhaps TRBD1 (5 bases). The CDR3 covers 15 residues. Germline loops: CDR1 MNHEY, CDR2 SMNVEV (reference sequence). Trimming removed 0 bases from V and 1 base from J, with 8 bases in between. The CDR3 DNA follows: TGTGCCAGCAGTTTATCCAGGGCCGGCACAGATACGCAGTATTTT. Translation: CASSLSRAGTDTQYF.

The chain links TRBV10-3 to TRBJ1-1; D ambiguous. Trimming pared 5 bases from V and 0 bases from J, leaving 7 bases between. The CDR3 has 13 amino acids. Germline CDR1 is ENHRY and CDR2 is SYGVKD. The CDR3 protein is CAISIQMNTEAFF. The CDR3 DNA reads TGTGCCATCAGTATACAGATGAACACTGAAGCTTTCTTT.

The sample holds one count of this clone. The CDR3 DNA is TGTGCCAGTAGTGCCGGGGCCGTGGGGCGGGAGCTGTTTTTT. It codes for CASSAGAVGRELFF. The V call is TRBV19, the J call TRBJ2-2, with D perhaps assigned TRBD1 or TRBD2 (5 bases each). The V end lost 5 bases, the J end lost 9 bases, and 16 bases lay between the germline ends. The CDR3 totals 14 residues. The germline CDR1 and CDR2 sequences are LNHDA and SQIVND (reference sequence).

The chain is built from TRBV4-3 and TRBJ1-3; TRBD1 might be the D (5 bases). Per germline, CDR1 LGHNA and CDR2 YSLEER. The CDR3 loop spans 16 amino acids. Trimming took off 0 bases at V and 0 bases at J, with 9 bases between the two ends. The CDR3 region has the DNA TGCGCCAGCAGCCAAGACCCTGGGGGCTCTGGAAACACCATATATTTT. Translated, it gives CASSQDPGGSGNTIYF.

This chain joins TRBV2 and TRBJ1-1; 7 nucleotides agree with TRBD1. The junction had 11 bases not matched to a gene; V was cut back by 5 bases and J by 5 bases. Per the germline V gene, CDR1 is SNHLY and CDR2 is FYNNEI. The CDR3 length is 15 residues. This CDR3 is CASSSVQGRRTEAFF. The CDR3 DNA is TGTGCCAGCAGTTCTGTACAGGGGCGTAGGACTGAAGCTTTCTTT.

The chain combines TRBV4-3 with TRBJ2-1; weak D call: TRBD2 (6 bases). This CDR3 spans 21 amino acids. The germline V and J ends were trimmed by 1 base and 3 bases, with 28 bases remaining between them. Germline V gives CDR1 LGHNA, CDR2 YSLEER. For the CDR3, the DNA is TGCGCCAGCAGCCAAGTCCCTGCGGGGCACACTTCACGGAGGGACTACAATGAGCAGTTCTTC. It is translated as CASSQVPAGHTSRRDYNEQFF.

The count of this clone is one. The genes are TRBV9 and TRBJ1-1, with 7 bases identical to TRBD1. V lost 3 bases and J lost 6; bases outside the gene matches: 8. The germline V gene encodes CDR1 SGDLS and CDR2 YYNGEE. There are 14 residues in the CDR3. This chain's CDR3 is CASSAGGGPAEAFF. CDR3 DNA: TGTGCCAGCAGCGCAGGAGGGGGCCCCGCTGAAGCTTTCTTT. Full variable domain (rest looked up from reference TRBV9 and TRBJ1-1): DSGVTQTPKHLITATGQRVTLRCSPRSGDLSVYWYQQSLDQGLQFLIQYYNGEERAKGNILERFSAQQFPDLHSELNLSSLELGDSALYFCASSAGGGPAEAFFGQGTRLTVV.

The chain carries TRBV7-8 and TRBJ2-7; 7 nucleotides match TRBD1. Germline CDR1 is SGHVS and CDR2 is FQNEAQ. This CDR3 has 15 residues. Trimming removed 5 bases from V and 3 bases from J; junction bases left unmatched: 10. The CDR3 loop is CASSPEPDRLYEQYV. CDR3 DNA sequence: TGTGCCAGCAGCCCGGAGCCGGACAGGCTCTACGAGCAGTACGTC.

This clone was detected a few times. J is TRBJ2-7 and V is TRBV5-1; D perhaps matches TRBD1 (5 bases). Germline loops: CDR1 SGHRS, CDR2 YFSETQ. The CDR3 covers 13 residues. Trimming left V 4 bases short and J 2 bases short, with 10 bases between. CDR3 in DNA: TGCGCCAGCAGCCTAGACAGAGCCTACGAGCAGTACTTC. Translating gives CASSLDRAYEQYF.

The chain is built from TRBV11-3 and TRBJ2-1, with D perhaps matching TRBD1 or TRBD2 (6 bases each). The ends were cut back, 1 base at V and 9 bases at J, with 10 bases in the middle. The CDR3 length is 13 residues. Germline V gene lookup returns CDR1 SGHNT and CDR2 YENEEA. The CDR3 sequence is CASSLGRGREQFF. CDR3 nucleotides: TGTGCCAGCAGCTTAGGACGGGGGCGTGAGCAGTTCTTC.

This chain's CDR3 is CASSLGVPSNQETQYF. The DNA for the CDR3 is TGCGCCAGCAGCTTGGGGGTACCATCTAACCAAGAGACCCAGTACTTC. The genes are TRBV5-1 and TRBJ2-5; no reliable D call. This CDR3 contains 16 residues. Trimming took 0 bases from V and 0 from J, leaving 12 bases between them. Germline CDR1 reads SGHRS; CDR2 reads YFSETQ.

CDR3 DNA: TGTGCCAGCAGCTTAGGGGGGGGGCCCGACAATGAGCAGTTCTTC. Its translation: CASSLGGGPDNEQFF. The chain has TRBV11-2 and TRBJ2-1; a weak D match, TRBD2 (7 bases). The CDR3 length is 15 residues. Trimming took off 1 base at V and 5 bases at J, with 12 bases between the two ends. Germline lookup yields CDR1 SGHAT and CDR2 FQNNGV.

This clone was seen a few times. This sequence joins TRBV21-1 and TRBJ1-5. TRBV21-1 is reported as a pseudogene. The CDR3 length is 16 residues. Here the CDR3 DNA reads TGTGCCAGCAGCGCCTCTAGCAGGGTAAGCAATCAGCCCCAGCATTTT. Amino acids: CASSASSRVSNQPQHF.

The genes are TRBV4-2 and TRBJ2-2, with no clear D. The CDR3 runs 15 residues. Germline values: CDR1 LGHNA, CDR2 YNFKEQ. V was cut by 0 bases and J by 4 bases, with 9 bases left in between. The CDR3 nucleotides read TGTGCCAGCAGCCAAGAGGAGACATCCACCGGGGAGCTGTTTTTT. This codes for CASSQEETSTGELFF.

The chain links TRBV27 to TRBJ2-2; the D gene is possibly TRBD2 (7 bases). The V gene lost 6 bases and the J gene lost 6 bases, with 17 bases spanning the gap. This CDR3 comprises 15 residues. The germline V gene encodes CDR1 MNHEY and CDR2 SMNVEV (reference sequence). Written as DNA, the CDR3 is TGTGCCAGCAGCGGAGGGGGGAGCGGGGCCGGGGAGCTGTTTTTT. It yields the protein CASSGGGSGAGELFF.

The chain combines TRBV6-5 with TRBJ2-1, with 10 nucleotides matching TRBD2. V lost 4 bases and J lost 5; bases outside the gene matches: 2. The CDR3 is 14 amino acids. CDR1 and CDR2 from the germline V gene are MNHEY and SVGAGI. This CDR3 is CASSLAGGDNEQFF. The DNA of the CDR3 is TGTGCCAGCAGTTTAGCGGGGGGCGACAATGAGCAGTTCTTC.

The chain joins TRBV27 to TRBJ2-7; unclear D gene. This CDR3 has 14 residues. CDR1 is MNHEY and CDR2 is SMNVEV in the germline V gene (reference sequence). Trimming left V 2 bases short and J 7 bases short, with 15 bases between. CDR3 DNA sequence: TGTGCCAGCAGTTTAAAATGGGCGGTGGAGGAGCAGTACTTC. It codes for CASSLKWAVEEQYF.

This clone was seen a handful of times. V gene TRBV14 combines with J gene TRBJ1-5, with TRBD1 matching 8 bases. V dropped 5 bases and J dropped 2; count of bases not matched to a gene: 2. CDR1 SGHDN and CDR2 FVKESK come from the germline V gene. This CDR3 spans 14 amino acids. The chain's CDR3 is CASSKGQGNQPQHF. The CDR3 bases are TGTGCCAGCAGCAAGGGACAGGGCAATCAGCCCCAGCATTTT.

The V call is TRBV15, the J call TRBJ2-3; 10 nucleotides match TRBD2. V dropped 3 bases and J dropped 10; count of bases not matched to a gene: 13. The CDR3 runs 16 residues. The germline V gene encodes CDR1 LNHNV and CDR2 YYDKDF (reference sequence). As DNA, the CDR3 is TGTGCCACCAGCAGCATAGGAGCGGGGGGGCTTAGATCGCAGTATTTT. This sequence encodes CATSSIGAGGLRSQYF.